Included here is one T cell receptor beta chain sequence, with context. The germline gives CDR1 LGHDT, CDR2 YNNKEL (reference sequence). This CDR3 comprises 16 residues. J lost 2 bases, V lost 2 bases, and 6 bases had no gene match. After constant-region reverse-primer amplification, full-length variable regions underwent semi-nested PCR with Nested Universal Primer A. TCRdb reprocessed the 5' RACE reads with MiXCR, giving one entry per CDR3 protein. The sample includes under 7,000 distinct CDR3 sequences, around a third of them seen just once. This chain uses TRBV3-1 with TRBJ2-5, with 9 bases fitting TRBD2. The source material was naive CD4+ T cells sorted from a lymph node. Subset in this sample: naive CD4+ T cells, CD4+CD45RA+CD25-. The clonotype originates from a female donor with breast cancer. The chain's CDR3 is CASSQRRGRGQETQYF. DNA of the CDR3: TGTGCCAGCAGCCAACGGCGCGGGAGGGGGCAAGAGACCCAGTACTTC.